This entry lists 15 T cell receptor beta chains sequenced from one sample in a study of cytomegalovirus exposure and HLA in healthy donors (TCRdb year 2017). Libraries were built with the immunoSEQ multiplex PCR assay. For the multiplex PCR, a mixture combining 60 forward primers for TCR Vbeta segments and 13 reverse primers for TCR Jbeta segments was used. TCRdb re-hosts the immuneACCESS table, in-frame sequences only. Its copies lack some clones; in the studies checked, an unresolved V gene accounts for under half of them, and the cause for the rest is not known. The sample profile shows 85,000 to 100,000 clones; around 80% of them were found once. The top ten clones comprise 6% to 8% of the sample. The sequencing input was PBMCs. These TCRs come from a man younger than 40 in good health and CMV-seronegative.

This chain uses TRBV7-2 with TRBJ2-7; 11 bases are shared with TRBD2. The CDR3 totals 14 residues. Germline V gene data show CDR1 as SGHTA and CDR2 as FQGNSA. The ends lost 2 bases at V and 7 bases at J; junction bases unmatched: 4. The CDR3 sequence: CASSLTSGRNEQYF. CDR3 nucleotide sequence: TGTGCCAGCAGCTTAACTAGCGGGAGAAATGAGCAGTACTTC.

V and J are TRBV27 and TRBJ1-5; 7 bases fit TRBD1. Unmatched junction bases numbered 4, after V lost 3 bases and J lost 5 bases. The CDR3 consists of 14 residues. Germline V gives CDR1 MNHEY, CDR2 SMNVEV (reference sequence). In DNA form, the CDR3 reads TGTGCCAGCAGTTTGCGACAGGGCGATCAGCCCCAGCATTTT. Protein: CASSLRQGDQPQHF.

This clone was seen a handful of times. V is TRBV13 and J is TRBJ2-1, with D tentatively TRBD1 (5 bases). Trimming took off 5 bases at V and 0 bases at J, with 14 bases between the two ends. The CDR3 spans 16 residues. CDR1 and CDR2 (germline): PRHDT, FYEKMQ (reference sequence). The CDR3 nucleotides read TGTGCCAGCAGCCGCCGACAGACGAGCTCCTACAATGAGCAGTTCTTC. Amino acids: CASSRRQTSSYNEQFF.

In this sample, this clone turned up a few times. The chain couples TRBV6-5 to TRBJ2-1; D is perhaps TRBD2 (5 bases). This CDR3 comprises 13 residues. V lost 2 bases, J lost 4 bases, and 6 bases lay in between. Germline V gives CDR1 MNHEY, CDR2 SVGAGI. The DNA of the CDR3 is TGTGCCAGCAGTTACGGACTGTACAATGAGCAGTTCTTC. Protein product: CASSYGLYNEQFF.

Within the sample, this clone is medium-sized. This chain uses TRBV28 with TRBJ2-7; possible D gene TRBD1, 6 bases. The length of the CDR3 is 14 residues. The germline V and J ends were trimmed by 6 bases and 5 bases, with 17 bases remaining between them. Germline CDR1 and CDR2: MDHEN and SYDVKM. The CDR3 loop is CASSWDTFLDEQYF. CDR3 sequence (DNA): TGTGCCAGCAGCTGGGACACCTTCTTGGACGAGCAGTACTTC.

CDR3 in DNA: TGTGCCAGCAGTGACGGCTACGAGCAGTACTTC. Amino acid sequence: CASSDGYEQYF. The chain carries TRBV2 and TRBJ2-7, with D uncertain. CDR1 SNHLY and CDR2 FYNNEI come from the germline V gene. This CDR3 has 11 amino acids. V lost 3 bases and J lost 3, with 3 bases in between.

The chain recombines TRBV5-1 with TRBJ2-1; D is ambiguous. This CDR3 is 15 amino acids long. CDR1 is SGHRS, CDR2 YFSETQ, per germline. The germline V and J ends were trimmed by 5 bases and 4 bases, with 16 bases remaining between them. CDR3: CASSLTFDKYNEQFF. The CDR3 DNA is TGCGCCAGCAGTCTAACCTTTGACAAGTACAATGAGCAGTTCTTC.

This chain connects TRBV11-2 to TRBJ2-7; perhaps TRBD1 as D (6 bases). V lost 6 bases to trimming and J lost 0 bases, with 18 bases between them. The CDR3 loop spans 16 amino acids. The germline gives CDR1 SGHAT, CDR2 FQNNGV. As DNA, the CDR3 is TGTGCCAGCAGACGCGCTTGGGGGCCCAACTCCTACGAGCAGTACTTC. Translating it yields CASRRAWGPNSYEQYF.

V is TRBV9 and J is TRBJ1-4, with D hard to call. In germline, CDR1 is SGDLS, CDR2 YYNGEE. The CDR3 extends over 12 amino acids. With 3 bases removed from V and 14 bases from J, the gap between germline ends came to 14 bases. The CDR3 DNA reads as TGTGCCAGCAGCGCCACCGCCGGGATCCTGTTTTTT. The encoded protein is CASSATAGILFF.

The chain carries TRBV5-4 and TRBJ2-4; 10 nucleotides match TRBD2. Germline V gene lookup returns CDR1 SGHNT and CDR2 YYREEE (reference sequence). Trimming cost V 4 bases and J 5 bases; bases outside gene matches: 6. The CDR3 totals 15 residues. The CDR3 DNA reads as TGTGCCAGCAGCCCTAGCGGGGGCATGGAAAACATTCAGTACTTC. Its protein product is CASSPSGGMENIQYF. Supplemented by reference TRBV5-4 and TRBJ2-4, the full variable domain reads ETGVTQSPTHLIKTRGQQVTLRCSSQSGHNTVSWYQQALGQGPQFIFQYYREEENGRGNFPPRFSGLQFPNYSSELNVNALELDDSALYLCASSPSGGMENIQYFGAGTRLSVL.

CDR3 residues: CASSEEGEVEKLFF. CDR3 bases: TGTGCCAGCAGTGAGGAAGGGGAGGTTGAAAAACTGTTTTTT. This rearrangement joins TRBV25-1 to TRBJ1-4, with D possibly matching TRBD1 (5 bases). In germline, CDR1 is MGHDK, CDR2 SYGVNS. The CDR3 consists of 14 residues. The V end lost 3 bases, the J end lost 7 bases, and 12 bases lay between the germline ends. Full variable domain (missing parts from reference TRBV25-1 and TRBJ1-4): EADIYQTPRYLVIGTGKKITLECSQTMGHDKMYWYQQDPGMELHLIHYSYGVNSTEKGDLSSESTVSRIRTEHFPLTLESARPSHTSQYLCASSEEGEVEKLFFGSGTQLSVL.

This chain connects TRBV14 to TRBJ1-2; D possibly corresponds to TRBD1 (5 bases). The CDR3 runs 18 residues. V gave up 1 base and J gave up 4 bases, with 22 bases separating them. Germline CDR1 and CDR2: SGHDN and FVKESK. CDR3 coding DNA: TGTGCCAGCAGCCAAGTCCGGGACTCTGCCTACAAGGGCTATGGCTACACCTTC. It specifies CASSQVRDSAYKGYGYTF.

Turning to this clone: The same CDR3 can be traced to other DNA sequences in this sample. The chain employs TRBV10-3 and TRBJ2-5; D may be TRBD2 (5 bases). Looked up from germline, CDR1 is ENHRY and CDR2 is SYGVKD. CDR3 length equals 12 residues. The V end was cut by 4 bases, the J end by 3 bases, with 6 bases between. CDR3 coding DNA: TGTGCCATCAGTGGAGGGAAAGAGACCCAGTACTTC. Its translation is CAISGGKETQYF.

The chain is built from TRBV29-1 and TRBJ2-3; 11 nucleotides match TRBD2. Germline lookup yields CDR1 SQVTM and CDR2 ANQGSEA. This CDR3 comprises 15 residues. V was pared by 7 bases and J by 3 bases, with 9 bases of the junction left unmatched. CDR3 bases: TGCAGCGCCAGAGCCCTAGCGGGAGGAACAGATACGCAGTATTTT. It codes for CSARALAGGTDTQYF.

J is TRBJ2-5 and V is TRBV10-3; the D gene is possibly TRBD1 (5 bases). The CDR3 sequence is 17 residues long. The germline V gene encodes CDR1 ENHRY and CDR2 SYGVKD. The ends were cut back, 4 bases at V and 5 bases at J, with 23 bases in the middle. The CDR3 here is CAISGVGSQGLWETQYF. The CDR3 nucleotides read TGTGCCATCAGTGGTGTAGGTAGTCAGGGATTATGGGAGACCCAGTACTTC.